This T cell receptor (beta chain) was recovered during a study of T-cell memory formation after mild COVID-19 (TCRdb year 2021). Regarding the study in general: TCR sequence clusters from the two donors were found to be largely donor specific. Longitudinal TCRalpha and TCRbeta repertoire sequencing tracked T-cell clones expanding and contracting after mild COVID-19 in a couple of donors. Two young, previously healthy adult volunteers made up the cohort, one male and one female. Overall study results and their limits: Some responding clones were found in pre-infection memory, which suggests that pre-existing cross-reactive memory T cells took part in the SARS-CoV-2 response. Balanced CD4/CD8 phenotypes were observed for clones contracting from day 15 to 85, whereas a bias towards CD4+ was observed for a second wave of clones expanding from day 15 to 37. SARS-CoV-2 specificity was not confirmed for the second-wave clones peaking on day 37. The study covered only a couple of mild cases, and larger cohorts including severe cases with pre-infection samples were considered necessary. Contracting CD4+ clones appeared mostly in the CM and EM memory subsets, whereas CD8+ clones were enriched in EMRA.

This clonotype was counted only a few times. Its antigen has not been determined. One base away there is no much larger clone; base qualities are not given. Instrument on record: Illumina NovaSeq 6000. Using 5'RACE with constant-segment primers, TCRalpha and TCRbeta cDNA libraries were constructed, with sample barcodes and unique molecular identifiers added in the process. RNA was extracted from every sample with Trizol reagent. Amplification of the libraries took two PCR steps, and the second step added a second sample barcode plus Illumina TruSeq adapters. The libraries were sequenced on an Illumina NovaSeq using 2 x 150 bp paired-end reads. In the paper's pipeline: The reads were demultiplexed and collapsed into UMI-guided consensus sequences using migec v1.2.7. With mixcr v2.1.11, UMI consensuses were aligned to TRA and TRB V and J templates and assembled into clonotypes. Clonotypes were classified as expanded or contracted when called significant by both edgeR and NoisET, with noise models trained on biological replicates. For edgeR calls, the cutoffs were a false discovery rate-adjusted p below 0.01 and a log2 fold-change threshold of 1. As an exploratory analysis of dynamics, max-normalized trajectories of the 1000 most abundant clonotypes were examined by PCA with hierarchical clustering. Each responding clone was given a CD4 or CD8 phenotype based on the CD4+ and CD8+ repertoires, which had been sequenced separately. TCRdb passed the public sequencing reads through fastp at Q25 and MiXCR, retaining productive beta sequences. Duplicate CDR3 protein sequences are folded into a single record with the most common DNA and genes. TCRdb assigned the V and J calls; the authors' analysis was not used. This sample comprises tens of thousands of distinct CDR3 sequences, about 7.3% of them detected only once. The ten biggest clones cover approximately 1.5% of the sample.

PBMCs were isolated by Ficoll-Paque density gradient centrifugation. Including the terminal cysteine and phenylalanine, the CDR3 comprises 14 residues. Only the CDR3 DNA is retained, 42 bases long and in frame from the first base. The germline V and J ends show losses of 3 bases and 5 bases respectively, and no gene match explains 3 bases of the junction. The CDR1 and CDR2 encoded by the germline V gene are KGHDR and SFDVKD. The clonotype comes from a man between 18 and 35 years old who had mild COVID-19 (a few samples of this study predate the infection). The sample titles of this study are shuffled in the database, so cell type and time point are left out; the donor was told from shared clones. The V gene is TRBV24-1 and the J gene is TRBJ1-2, and 9 junction bases match TRBD1. The specimen was PBMCs or a T cell subset sorted from them (not recorded which). For the CDR3, the sequence is CATSDPGQGYGYTF. The sequenced DNA: TGTGCCACCAGTGATCCCGGACAGGGGTATGGCTACACCTTC.